This T cell receptor beta chain was sequenced during a study of beta chain features in type 1 diabetes. The CDR3 spans 14 residues. The V end was cut by 7 bases, the J end by 6 bases, with 19 bases between. The germline V gene encodes CDR1 MNHEY and CDR2 SVGAGI. As for this clone: Its matching antigen is unknown.

By way of CD45RO/CCR7/CD25/CD127/CD95/CD27, the CD4+ regulatory, stem cell-like memory, central memory and naive cells were sorted. Study-level points and caveats: Shorter TCRB CDR3s, moderately but significantly so, were found in Type 1 diabetes patients in all four CD4+ subsets.

Expressed TCRB transcripts were sequenced because the entire RNA isolate underwent reverse transcription. Some clones are missing from TCRdb's copy, which holds only in-frame ones; the method was immunoSEQ multiplex PCR. Of 120,000 to 150,000 clones in the sample, 6.5% to 8.5% were seen once. The TCR comes from a woman in her twenties or thirties in good health. The specimen sequenced was central memory CD4+ T cells from blood. This chain joins TRBV6-5 and TRBJ2-7, with D tentatively TRBD1 (6 bases). In DNA form, the CDR3 reads TGTGCCAGCACCCTAATACAGGGAACGGGCGAGCAGTACTTC. Amino acids: CASTLIQGTGEQYF.